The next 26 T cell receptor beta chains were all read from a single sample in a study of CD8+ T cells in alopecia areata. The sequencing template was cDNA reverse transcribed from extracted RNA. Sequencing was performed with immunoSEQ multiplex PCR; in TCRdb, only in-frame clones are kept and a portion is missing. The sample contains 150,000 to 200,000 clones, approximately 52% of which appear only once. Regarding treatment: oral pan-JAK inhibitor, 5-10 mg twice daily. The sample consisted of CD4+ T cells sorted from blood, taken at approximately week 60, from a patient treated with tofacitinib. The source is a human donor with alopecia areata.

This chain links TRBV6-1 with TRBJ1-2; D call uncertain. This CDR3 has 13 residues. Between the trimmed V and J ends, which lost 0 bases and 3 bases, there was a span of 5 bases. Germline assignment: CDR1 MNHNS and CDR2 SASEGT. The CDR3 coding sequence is TGTGCCAGCAGTGAAGCCGGGGACTATGGCTACACCTTC. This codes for CASSEAGDYGYTF.

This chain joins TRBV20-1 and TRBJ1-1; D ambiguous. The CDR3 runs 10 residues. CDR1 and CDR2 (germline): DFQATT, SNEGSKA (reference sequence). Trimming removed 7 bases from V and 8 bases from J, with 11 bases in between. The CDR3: CSVVRPEAFF. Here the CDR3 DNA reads TGCAGTGTCGTTCGGCCCGAAGCTTTCTTT.

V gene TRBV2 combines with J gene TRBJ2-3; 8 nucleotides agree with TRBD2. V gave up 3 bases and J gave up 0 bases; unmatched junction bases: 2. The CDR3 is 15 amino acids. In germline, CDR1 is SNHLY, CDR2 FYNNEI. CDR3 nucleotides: TGTGCCAGCAGTGAGAGCGGGGGTAGCACAGATACGCAGTATTTT. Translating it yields CASSESGGSTDTQYF.

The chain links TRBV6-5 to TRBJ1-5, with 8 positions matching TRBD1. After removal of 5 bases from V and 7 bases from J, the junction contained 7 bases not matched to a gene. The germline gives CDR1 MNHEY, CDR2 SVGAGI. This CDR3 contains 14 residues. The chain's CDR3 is CASSRTGGGQPQHF. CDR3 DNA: TGTGCCAGCAGTCGAACAGGGGGGGGACAGCCCCAGCATTTT.

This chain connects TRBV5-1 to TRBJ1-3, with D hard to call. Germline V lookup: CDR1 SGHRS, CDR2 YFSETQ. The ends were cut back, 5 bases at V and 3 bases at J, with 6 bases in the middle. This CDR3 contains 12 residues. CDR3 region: CASSADGNTIYF. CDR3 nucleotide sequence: TGCGCCAGCAGTGCCGATGGAAACACCATATATTTT.

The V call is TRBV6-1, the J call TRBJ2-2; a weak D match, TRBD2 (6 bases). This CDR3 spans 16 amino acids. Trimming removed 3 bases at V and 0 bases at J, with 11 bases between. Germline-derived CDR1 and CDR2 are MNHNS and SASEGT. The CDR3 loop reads CASSDMGGANTGELFF. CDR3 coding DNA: TGTGCCAGCAGTGACATGGGGGGAGCGAACACCGGGGAGCTGTTTTTT.

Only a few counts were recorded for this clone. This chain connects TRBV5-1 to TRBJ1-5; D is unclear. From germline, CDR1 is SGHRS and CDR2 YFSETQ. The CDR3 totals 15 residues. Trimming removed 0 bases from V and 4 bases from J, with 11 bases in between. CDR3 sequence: CASSLGADPNQPQHF. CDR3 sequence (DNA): TGCGCCAGCAGCTTGGGGGCAGACCCTAATCAGCCCCAGCATTTT.

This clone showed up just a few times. This CDR3 reads CASSYSVTSEAFF. The CDR3 DNA is TGTGCCAGCAGTTACTCAGTGACGTCTGAAGCTTTCTTT. The rearrangement links TRBV6-6 to TRBJ1-1; D is unresolved. This CDR3 spans 13 amino acids. Trimming pared 0 bases from V and 6 bases from J, leaving 8 bases between. The germline V gene encodes CDR1 MNHNY and CDR2 SVGAGI (reference sequence).

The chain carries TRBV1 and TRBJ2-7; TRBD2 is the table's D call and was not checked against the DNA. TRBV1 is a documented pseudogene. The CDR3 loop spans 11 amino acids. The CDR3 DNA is TGCACCAGCAGTCGGAGTTACGAGCAGTACTTC. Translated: CTSSRSYEQYF.

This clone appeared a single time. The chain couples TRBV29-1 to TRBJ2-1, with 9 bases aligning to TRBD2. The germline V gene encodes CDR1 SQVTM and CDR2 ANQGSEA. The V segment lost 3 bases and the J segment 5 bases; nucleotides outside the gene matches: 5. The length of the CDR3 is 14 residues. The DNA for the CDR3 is TGCAGCGTTGACCCTAGCGGGGTCCACAATGAGCAGTTCTTC. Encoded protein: CSVDPSGVHNEQFF.

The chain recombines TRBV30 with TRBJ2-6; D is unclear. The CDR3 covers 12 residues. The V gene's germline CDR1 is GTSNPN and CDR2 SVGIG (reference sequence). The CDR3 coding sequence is TGTGCATACAGCTCTGGGGCCAACGTCCTGACTTTC. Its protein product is CAYSSGANVLTF.

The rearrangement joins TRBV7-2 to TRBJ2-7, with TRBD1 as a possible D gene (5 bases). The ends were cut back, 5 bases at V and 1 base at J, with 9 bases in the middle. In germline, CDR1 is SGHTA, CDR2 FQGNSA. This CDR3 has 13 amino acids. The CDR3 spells CASSRRVSYEQYF. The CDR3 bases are TGTGCCAGCAGCCGCAGGGTTTCCTACGAGCAGTACTTC.

CDR3 nucleotide sequence: TGCAGCGTTGAAGTACGGGGCTTTGAAGCTTTCTTT. Translation: CSVEVRGFEAFF. V is TRBV29-1 and J is TRBJ1-1; weak D call: TRBD1 (5 bases). The CDR3 is 12 residues long. CDR1 SQVTM and CDR2 ANQGSEA come from the germline V gene. V lost 1 base and J lost 7, with 10 bases in between.

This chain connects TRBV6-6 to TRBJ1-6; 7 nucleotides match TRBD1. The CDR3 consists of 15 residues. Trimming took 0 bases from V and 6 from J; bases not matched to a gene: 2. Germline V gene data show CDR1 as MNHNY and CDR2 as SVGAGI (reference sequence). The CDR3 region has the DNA TGTGCCAGCAGTTACTCAGACAGGGTTAATTCACCCCTCCACTTT. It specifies CASSYSDRVNSPLHF.

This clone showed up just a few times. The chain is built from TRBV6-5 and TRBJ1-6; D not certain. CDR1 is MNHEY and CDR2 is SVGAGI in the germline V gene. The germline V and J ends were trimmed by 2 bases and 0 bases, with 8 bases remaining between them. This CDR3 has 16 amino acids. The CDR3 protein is CASSYAQSSYNSPLHF. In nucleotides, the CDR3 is TGTGCCAGCAGTTACGCCCAAAGCTCCTATAATTCACCCCTCCACTTT.

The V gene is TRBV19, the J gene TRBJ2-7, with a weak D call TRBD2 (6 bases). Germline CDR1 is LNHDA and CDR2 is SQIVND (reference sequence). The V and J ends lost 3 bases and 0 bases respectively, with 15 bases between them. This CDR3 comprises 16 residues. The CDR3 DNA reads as TGTGCCAGTAGTATGATGCAGGGAGGTGTCTCCTACGAGCAGTACTTC. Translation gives CASSMMQGGVSYEQYF.

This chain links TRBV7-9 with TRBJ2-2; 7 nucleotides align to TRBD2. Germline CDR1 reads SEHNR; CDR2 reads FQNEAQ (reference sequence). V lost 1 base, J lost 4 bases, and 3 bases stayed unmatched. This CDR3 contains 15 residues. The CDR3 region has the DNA TGTGCCAGCAGCTTAGAGCGGGGTTCCACCGGGGAGCTGTTTTTT. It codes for CASSLERGSTGELFF.

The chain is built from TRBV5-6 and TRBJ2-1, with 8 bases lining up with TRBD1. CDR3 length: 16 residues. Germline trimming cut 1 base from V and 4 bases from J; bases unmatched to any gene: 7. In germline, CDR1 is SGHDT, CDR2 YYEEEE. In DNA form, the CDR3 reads TGTGCCAGCAGCTTGTCTGGACAGGGAATATACAATGAGCAGTTCTTC. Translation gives CASSLSGQGIYNEQFF.

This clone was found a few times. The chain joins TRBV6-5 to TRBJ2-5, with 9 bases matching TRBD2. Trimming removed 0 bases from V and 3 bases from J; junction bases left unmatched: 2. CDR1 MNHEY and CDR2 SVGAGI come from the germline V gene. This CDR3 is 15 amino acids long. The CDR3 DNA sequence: TGTGCCAGCAGTTACTCTAGCGGGAGAAAAGAGACCCAGTACTTC. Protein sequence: CASSYSSGRKETQYF.

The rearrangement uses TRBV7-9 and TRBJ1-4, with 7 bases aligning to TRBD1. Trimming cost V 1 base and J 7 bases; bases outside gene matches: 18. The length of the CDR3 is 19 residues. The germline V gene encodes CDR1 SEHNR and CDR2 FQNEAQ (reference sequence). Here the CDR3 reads CASSLGGTGQRNLFEKLFF. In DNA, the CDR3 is TGTGCCAGCAGCTTAGGCGGAACGGGACAGCGGAATCTATTTGAAAAACTGTTTTTT.

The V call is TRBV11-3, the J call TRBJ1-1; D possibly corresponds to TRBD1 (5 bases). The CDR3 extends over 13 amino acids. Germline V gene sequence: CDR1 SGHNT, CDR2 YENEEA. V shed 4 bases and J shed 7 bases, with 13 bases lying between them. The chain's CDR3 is CASSSRERGEAFF. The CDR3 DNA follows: TGTGCCAGCAGCTCCCGAGAGAGGGGTGAAGCTTTCTTT. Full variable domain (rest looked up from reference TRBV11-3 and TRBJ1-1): EAGVVQSPRYKIIEKKQPVAFWCNPISGHNTLYWYLQNLGQGPELLIRYENEEAVDDSQLPKDRFSAERLKGVDSTLKIQPAELGDSAVYLCASSSRERGEAFFGQGTRLTVV.

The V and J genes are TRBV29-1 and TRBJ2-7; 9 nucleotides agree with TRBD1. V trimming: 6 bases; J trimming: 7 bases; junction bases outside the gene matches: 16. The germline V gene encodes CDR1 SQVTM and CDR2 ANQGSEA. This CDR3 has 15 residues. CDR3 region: CSVFVLGQGVIEQYF. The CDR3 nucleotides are TGCAGCGTCTTTGTACTGGGACAGGGTGTGATTGAGCAGTACTTC.

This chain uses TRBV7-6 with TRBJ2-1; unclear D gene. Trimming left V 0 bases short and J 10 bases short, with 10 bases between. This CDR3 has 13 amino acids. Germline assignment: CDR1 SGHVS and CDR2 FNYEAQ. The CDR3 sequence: CASSLARGEEQFF. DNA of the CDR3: TGTGCCAGCAGCTTAGCGAGAGGCGAAGAGCAGTTCTTC.

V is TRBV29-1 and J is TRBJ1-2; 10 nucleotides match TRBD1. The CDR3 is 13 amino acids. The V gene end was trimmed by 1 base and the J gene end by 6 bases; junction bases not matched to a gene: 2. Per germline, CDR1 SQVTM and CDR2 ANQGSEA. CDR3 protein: CSVEGQGADGYTF. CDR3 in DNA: TGCAGCGTTGAAGGACAGGGGGCCGATGGCTACACCTTC.

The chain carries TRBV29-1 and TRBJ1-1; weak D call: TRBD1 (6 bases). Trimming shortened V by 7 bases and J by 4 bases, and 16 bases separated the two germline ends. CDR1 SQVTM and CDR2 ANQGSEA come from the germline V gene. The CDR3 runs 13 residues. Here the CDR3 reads CSARKQGSTEAFF. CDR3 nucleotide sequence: TGCAGCGCCAGAAAACAGGGTAGCACTGAAGCTTTCTTT. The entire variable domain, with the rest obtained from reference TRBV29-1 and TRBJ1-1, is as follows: SAVISQKPSRDICQRGTSLTIQCQVDSQVTMMFWYRQQPGQSLTLIATANQGSEATYESGFVIDKFPISRPNLTFSTLTVSNMSPEDSSIYLCSARKQGSTEAFFGQGTRLTVV.

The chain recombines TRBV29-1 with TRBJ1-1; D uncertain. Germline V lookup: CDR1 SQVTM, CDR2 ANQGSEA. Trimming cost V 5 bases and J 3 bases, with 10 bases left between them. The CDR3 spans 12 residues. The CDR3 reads CSVQRVDTEAFF. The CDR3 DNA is TGCAGCGTTCAAAGAGTTGACACTGAAGCTTTCTTT.